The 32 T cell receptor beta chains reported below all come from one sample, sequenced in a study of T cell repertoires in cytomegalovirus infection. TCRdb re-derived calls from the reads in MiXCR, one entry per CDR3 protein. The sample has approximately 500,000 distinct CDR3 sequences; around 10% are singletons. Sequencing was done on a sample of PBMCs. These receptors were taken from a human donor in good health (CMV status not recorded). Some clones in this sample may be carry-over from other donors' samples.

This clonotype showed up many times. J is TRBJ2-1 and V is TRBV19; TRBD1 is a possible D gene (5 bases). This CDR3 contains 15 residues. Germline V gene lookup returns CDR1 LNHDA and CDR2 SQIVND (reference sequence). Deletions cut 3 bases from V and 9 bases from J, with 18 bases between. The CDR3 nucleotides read TGTGCCAGTAGTATGGGGCCCATTGCCCAGGGTGAGCAGTTCTTC. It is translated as CASSMGPIAQGEQFF.

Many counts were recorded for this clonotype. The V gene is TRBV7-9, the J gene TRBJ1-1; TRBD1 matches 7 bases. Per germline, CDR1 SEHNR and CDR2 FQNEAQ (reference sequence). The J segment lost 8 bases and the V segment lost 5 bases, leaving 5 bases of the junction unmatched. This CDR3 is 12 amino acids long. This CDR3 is CASSPTGSEAFF. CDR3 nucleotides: TGTGCCAGCAGCCCGACAGGGTCCGAAGCTTTCTTT.

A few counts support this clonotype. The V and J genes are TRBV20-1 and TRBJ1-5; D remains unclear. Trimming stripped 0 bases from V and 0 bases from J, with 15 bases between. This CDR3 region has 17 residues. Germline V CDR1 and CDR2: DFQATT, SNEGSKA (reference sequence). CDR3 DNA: TGCAGTGCTAGAGACAGCAAACGGCTATATAGCAATCAGCCCCAGCATTTT. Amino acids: CSARDSKRLYSNQPQHF.

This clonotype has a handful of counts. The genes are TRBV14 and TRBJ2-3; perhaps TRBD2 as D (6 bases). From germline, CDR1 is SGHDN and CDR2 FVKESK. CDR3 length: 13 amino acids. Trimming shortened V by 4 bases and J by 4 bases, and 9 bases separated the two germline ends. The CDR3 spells CASSRRGADTQYF. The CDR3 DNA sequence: TGTGCCAGCAGCCGGCGCGGGGCAGATACGCAGTATTTT.

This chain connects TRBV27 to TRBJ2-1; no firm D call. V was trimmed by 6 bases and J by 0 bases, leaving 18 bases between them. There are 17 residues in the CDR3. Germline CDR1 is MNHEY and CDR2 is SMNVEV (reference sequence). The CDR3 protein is CASSSWARTDSYNEQFF. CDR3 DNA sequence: TGTGCCAGCAGCTCTTGGGCCCGGACGGACTCCTACAATGAGCAGTTCTTC.

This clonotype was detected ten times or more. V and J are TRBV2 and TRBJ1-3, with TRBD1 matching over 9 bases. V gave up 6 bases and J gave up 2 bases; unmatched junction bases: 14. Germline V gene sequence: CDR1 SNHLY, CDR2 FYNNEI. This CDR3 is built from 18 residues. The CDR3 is CASSENPGQGEAGNTIYF. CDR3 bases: TGTGCCAGCAGCGAGAACCCGGGACAGGGTGAAGCTGGAAACACCATATATTTT. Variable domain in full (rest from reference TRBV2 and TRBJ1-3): EPEVTQTPSHQVTQMGQEVILRCVPISNHLYFYWYRQILGQKVEFLVSFYNNEISEKSEIFDDQFSVERPDGSNFTLKIRSTKLEDSAMYFCASSENPGQGEAGNTIYFGEGSWLTVV.

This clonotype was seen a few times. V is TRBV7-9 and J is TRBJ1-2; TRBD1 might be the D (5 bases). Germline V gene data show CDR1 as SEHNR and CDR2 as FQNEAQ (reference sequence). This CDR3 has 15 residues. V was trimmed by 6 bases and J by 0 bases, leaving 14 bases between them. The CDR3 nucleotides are TGTGCCAGCAGGGGATGGGGACCCTCTAACTATGGCTACACCTTC. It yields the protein CASRGWGPSNYGYTF.

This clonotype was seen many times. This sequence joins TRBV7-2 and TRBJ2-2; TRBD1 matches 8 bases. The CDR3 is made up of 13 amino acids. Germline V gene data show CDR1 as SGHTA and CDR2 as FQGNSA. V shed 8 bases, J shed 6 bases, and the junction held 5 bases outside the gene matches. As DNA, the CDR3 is TGTGCCAGCGGGAGACAGGGGCCCGGGGAGCTGTTTTTT. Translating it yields CASGRQGPGELFF.

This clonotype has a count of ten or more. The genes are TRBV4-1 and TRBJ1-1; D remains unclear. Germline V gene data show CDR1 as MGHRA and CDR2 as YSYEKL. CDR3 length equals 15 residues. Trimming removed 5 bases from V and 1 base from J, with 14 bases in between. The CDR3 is CASSYPHGRNTEAFF. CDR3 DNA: TGCGCCAGCAGCTACCCACACGGTCGGAACACTGAAGCTTTCTTT.

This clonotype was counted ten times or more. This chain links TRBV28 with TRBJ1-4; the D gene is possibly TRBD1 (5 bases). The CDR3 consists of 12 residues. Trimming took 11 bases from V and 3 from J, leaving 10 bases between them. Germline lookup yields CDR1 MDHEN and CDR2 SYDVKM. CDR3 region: CAVRGANEKLFF. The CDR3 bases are TGTGCCGTCCGGGGCGCTAATGAAAAACTGTTTTTT.

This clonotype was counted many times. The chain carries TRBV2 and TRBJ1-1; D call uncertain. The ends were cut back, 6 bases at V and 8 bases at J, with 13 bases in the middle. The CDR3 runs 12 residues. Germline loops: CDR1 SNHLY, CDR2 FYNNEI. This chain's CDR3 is CASSSRSAEAFF. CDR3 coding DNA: TGTGCCAGCAGCTCCAGGTCCGCCGAAGCTTTCTTT.

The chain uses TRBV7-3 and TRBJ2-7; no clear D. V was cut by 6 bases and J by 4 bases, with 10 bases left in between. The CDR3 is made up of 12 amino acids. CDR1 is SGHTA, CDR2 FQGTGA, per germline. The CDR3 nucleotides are TGTGCCAGCAGTCCCGACGCATACGAGCAGTACTTC. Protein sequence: CASSPDAYEQYF. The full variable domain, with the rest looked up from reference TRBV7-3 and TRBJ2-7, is GAGVSQTPSNKVTEKGKYVELRCDPISGHTALYWYRQSLGQGPEFLIYFQGTGAADDSGLPNDRFFAVRPEGSVSTLKIQRTERGDSAVYLCASSPDAYEQYFGPGTRLTVT.

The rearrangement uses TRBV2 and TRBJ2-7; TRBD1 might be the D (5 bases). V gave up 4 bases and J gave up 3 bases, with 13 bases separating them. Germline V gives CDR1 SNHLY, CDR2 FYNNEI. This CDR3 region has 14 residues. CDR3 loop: CASSVEQAIYEQYF. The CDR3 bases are TGTGCCAGCAGTGTAGAACAGGCGATCTACGAGCAGTACTTC.

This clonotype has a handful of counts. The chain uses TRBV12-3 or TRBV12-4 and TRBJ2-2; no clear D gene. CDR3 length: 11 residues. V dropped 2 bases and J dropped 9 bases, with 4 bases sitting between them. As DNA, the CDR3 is TGTGCCAGCAGTTTACCGTGGGAGCTGTTTTTT. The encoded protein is CASSLPWELFF.

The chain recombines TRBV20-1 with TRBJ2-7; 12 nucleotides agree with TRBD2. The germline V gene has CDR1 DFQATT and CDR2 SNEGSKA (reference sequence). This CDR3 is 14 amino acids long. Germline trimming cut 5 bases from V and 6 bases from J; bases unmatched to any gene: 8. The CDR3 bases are TGCAGTGCTTCTACATGGGGACTAGCGGGCGAGCAGTACTTC. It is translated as CSASTWGLAGEQYF.

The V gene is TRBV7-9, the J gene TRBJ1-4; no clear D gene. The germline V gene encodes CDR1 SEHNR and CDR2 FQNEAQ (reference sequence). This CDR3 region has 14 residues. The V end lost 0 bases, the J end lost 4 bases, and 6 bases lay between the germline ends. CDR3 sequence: CASSLARNNEKLFF. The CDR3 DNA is TGTGCCAGCAGCTTAGCACGGAATAATGAAAAACTGTTTTTT. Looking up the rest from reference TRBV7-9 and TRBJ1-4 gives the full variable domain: DTGVSQNPRHKITKRGQNVTFRCDPISEHNRLYWYRQTLGQGPEFLTYFQNEAQLEKSRLLSDRFSAERPKGSFSTLEIQRTEQGDSAMYLCASSLARNNEKLFFGSGTQLSVL.

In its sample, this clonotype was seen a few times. Here the CDR3 reads CASSGRDRGFGELFF. In nucleotides, the CDR3 is TGTGCCAGCAGCGGCCGGGACAGGGGATTTGGGGAGCTGTTTTTT. This chain joins TRBV9 and TRBJ2-2; 10 nucleotides agree with TRBD1. Germline lookup yields CDR1 SGDLS and CDR2 YYNGEE. This CDR3 contains 15 residues. Trimming cost V 3 bases and J 8 bases; bases outside gene matches: 7.

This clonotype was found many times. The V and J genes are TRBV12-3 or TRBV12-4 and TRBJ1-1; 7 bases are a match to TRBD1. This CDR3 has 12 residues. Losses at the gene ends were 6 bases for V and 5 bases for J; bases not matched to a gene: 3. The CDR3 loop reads CASRTGWTEAFF. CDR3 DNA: TGTGCCAGCAGGACAGGGTGGACTGAAGCTTTCTTT.

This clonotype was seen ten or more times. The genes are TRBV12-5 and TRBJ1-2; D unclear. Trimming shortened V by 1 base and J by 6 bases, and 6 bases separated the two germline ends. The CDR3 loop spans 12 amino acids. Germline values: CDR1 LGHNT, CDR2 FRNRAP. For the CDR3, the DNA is TGTGCTAGTGGTTTGGCCCTCCATGGCTACACCTTC. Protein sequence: CASGLALHGYTF.

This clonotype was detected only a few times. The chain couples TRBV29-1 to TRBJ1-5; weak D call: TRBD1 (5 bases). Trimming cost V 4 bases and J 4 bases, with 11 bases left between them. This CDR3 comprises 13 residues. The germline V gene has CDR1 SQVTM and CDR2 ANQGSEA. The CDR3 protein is CSVAQEINQPQHF. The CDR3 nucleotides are TGCAGCGTTGCACAGGAAATTAATCAGCCCCAGCATTTT. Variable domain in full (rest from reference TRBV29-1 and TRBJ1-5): SAVISQKPSRDICQRGTSLTIQCQVDSQVTMMFWYRQQPGQSLTLIATANQGSEATYESGFVIDKFPISRPNLTFSTLTVSNMSPEDSSIYLCSVAQEINQPQHFGDGTRLSIL.

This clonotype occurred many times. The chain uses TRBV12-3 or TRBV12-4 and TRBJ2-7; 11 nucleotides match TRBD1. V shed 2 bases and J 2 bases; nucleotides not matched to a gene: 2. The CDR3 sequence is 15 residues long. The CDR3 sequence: CASSLRTGGAYEQYF. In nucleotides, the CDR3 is TGTGCCAGCAGTTTAAGGACAGGGGGCGCCTACGAGCAGTACTTC.

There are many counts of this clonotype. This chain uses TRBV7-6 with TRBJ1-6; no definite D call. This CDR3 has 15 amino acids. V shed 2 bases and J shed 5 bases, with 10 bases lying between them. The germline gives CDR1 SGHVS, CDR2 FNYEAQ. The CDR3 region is CASSLQGPDNSPLHF. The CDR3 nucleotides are TGTGCCAGCAGCTTACAAGGGCCCGATAATTCACCCCTCCACTTT.

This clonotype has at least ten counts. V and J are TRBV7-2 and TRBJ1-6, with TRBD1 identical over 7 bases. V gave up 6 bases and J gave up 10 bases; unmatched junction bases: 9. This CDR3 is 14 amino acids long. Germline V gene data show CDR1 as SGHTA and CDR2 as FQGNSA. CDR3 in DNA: TGTGCCAGCAGTCTAGGACAGGAAGGGTCACCCCTCCACTTT. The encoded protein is CASSLGQEGSPLHF.

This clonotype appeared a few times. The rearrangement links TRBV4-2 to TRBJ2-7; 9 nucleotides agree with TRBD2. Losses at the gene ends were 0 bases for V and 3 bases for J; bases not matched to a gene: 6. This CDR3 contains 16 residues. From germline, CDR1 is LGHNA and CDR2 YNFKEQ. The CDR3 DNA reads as TGTGCCAGCAGCCAAGATGGGATTAGCGGGAGCTACGAGCAGTACTTC. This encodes CASSQDGISGSYEQYF.

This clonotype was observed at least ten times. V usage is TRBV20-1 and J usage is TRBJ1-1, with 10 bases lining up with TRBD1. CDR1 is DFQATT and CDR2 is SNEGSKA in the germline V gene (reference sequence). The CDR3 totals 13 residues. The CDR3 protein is CSYSWDRGTEAFF. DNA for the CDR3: TGCAGCTATTCCTGGGACAGGGGCACTGAAGCTTTCTTT.

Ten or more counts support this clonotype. The CDR3 DNA reads TGCAGCGTTGCCGGACAGGGCAATCAGCCCCAGCATTTT. It encodes CSVAGQGNQPQHF. V gene TRBV29-1 combines with J gene TRBJ1-5; 7 bases line up with TRBD1. The ends lost 4 bases at V and 2 bases at J; junction bases unmatched: 2. Germline V gives CDR1 SQVTM, CDR2 ANQGSEA. CDR3 length: 13 residues.

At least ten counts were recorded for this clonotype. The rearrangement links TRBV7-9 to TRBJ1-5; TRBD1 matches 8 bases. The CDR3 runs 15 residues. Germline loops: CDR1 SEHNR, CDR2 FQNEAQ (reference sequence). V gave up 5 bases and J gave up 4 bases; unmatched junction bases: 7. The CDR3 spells CASSTDTGGNQPQHF. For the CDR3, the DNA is TGTGCCAGCAGCACCGATACAGGGGGGAATCAGCCCCAGCATTTT.

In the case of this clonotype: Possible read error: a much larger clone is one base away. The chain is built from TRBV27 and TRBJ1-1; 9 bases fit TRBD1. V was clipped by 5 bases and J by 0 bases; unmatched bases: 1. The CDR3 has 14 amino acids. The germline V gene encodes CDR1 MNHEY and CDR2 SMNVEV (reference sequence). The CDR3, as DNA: TGTGCCAGCAGTACAGGGGGCCTGAACACTGAAGCTTTCTTT. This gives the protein CASSTGGLNTEAFF.

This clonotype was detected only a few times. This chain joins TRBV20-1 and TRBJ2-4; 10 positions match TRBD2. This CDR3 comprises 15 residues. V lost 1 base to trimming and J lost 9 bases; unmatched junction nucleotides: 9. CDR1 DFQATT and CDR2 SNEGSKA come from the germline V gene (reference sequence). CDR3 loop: CSARVPSGRGGIQYF. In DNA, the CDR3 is TGCAGTGCTAGAGTCCCTAGCGGGAGAGGTGGCATTCAGTACTTC.

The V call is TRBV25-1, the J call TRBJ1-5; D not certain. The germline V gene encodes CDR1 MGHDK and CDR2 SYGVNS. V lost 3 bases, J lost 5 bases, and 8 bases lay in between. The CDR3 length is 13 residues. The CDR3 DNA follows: TGTGCCAGCAGTGACAGGATAGATCAGCCCCAGCATTTT. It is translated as CASSDRIDQPQHF.

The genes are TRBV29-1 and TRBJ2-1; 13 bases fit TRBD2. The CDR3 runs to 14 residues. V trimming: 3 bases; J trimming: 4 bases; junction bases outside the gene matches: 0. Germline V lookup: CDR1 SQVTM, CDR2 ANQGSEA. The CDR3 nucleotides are TGCAGCGTTGAGGGACTAGCGGGGTACAATGAGCAGTTCTTC. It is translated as CSVEGLAGYNEQFF.

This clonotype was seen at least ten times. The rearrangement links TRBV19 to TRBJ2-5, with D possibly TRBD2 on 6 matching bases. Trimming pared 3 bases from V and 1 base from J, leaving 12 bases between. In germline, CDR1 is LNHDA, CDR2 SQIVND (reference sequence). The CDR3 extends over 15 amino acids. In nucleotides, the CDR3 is TGTGCCAGTAGTATGGCGGGAACCCTCCAAGAGACCCAGTACTTC. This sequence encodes CASSMAGTLQETQYF. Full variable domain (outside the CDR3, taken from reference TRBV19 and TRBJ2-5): DGGITQSPKYLFRKEGQNVTLSCEQNLNHDAMYWYRQDPGQGLRLIYYSQIVNDFQKGDIAEGYSVSREKKESFPLTVTSAQKNPTAFYLCASSMAGTLQETQYFGPGTRLLVL.